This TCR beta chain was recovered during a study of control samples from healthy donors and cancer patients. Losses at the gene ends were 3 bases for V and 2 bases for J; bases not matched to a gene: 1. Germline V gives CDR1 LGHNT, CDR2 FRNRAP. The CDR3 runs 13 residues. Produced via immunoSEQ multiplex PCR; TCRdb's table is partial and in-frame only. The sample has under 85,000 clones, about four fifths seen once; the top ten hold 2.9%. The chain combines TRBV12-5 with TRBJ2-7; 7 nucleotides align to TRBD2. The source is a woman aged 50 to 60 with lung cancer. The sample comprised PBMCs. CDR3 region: CASGLGRAYEQYF. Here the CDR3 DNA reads TGTGCTAGTGGTTTAGGGAGGGCCTACGAGCAGTACTTC.